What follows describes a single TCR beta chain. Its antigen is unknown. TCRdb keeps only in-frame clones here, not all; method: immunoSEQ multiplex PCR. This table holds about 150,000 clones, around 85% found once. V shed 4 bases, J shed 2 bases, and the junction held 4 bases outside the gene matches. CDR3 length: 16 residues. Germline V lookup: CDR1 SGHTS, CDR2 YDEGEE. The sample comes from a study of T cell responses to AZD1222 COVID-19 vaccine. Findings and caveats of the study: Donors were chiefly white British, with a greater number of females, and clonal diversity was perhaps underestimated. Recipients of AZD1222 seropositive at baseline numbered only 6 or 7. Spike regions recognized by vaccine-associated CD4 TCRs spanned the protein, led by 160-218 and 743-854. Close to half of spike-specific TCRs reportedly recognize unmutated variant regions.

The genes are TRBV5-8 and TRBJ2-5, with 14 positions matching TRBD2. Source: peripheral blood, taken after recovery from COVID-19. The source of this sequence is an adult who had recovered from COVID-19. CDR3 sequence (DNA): TGTGCCAGCAGCCCCGGGACTAGCGGGAGACAAGAGACCCAGTACTTC. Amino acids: CASSPGTSGRQETQYF. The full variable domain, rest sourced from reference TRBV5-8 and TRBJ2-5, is EAGVTQSPTHLIKTRGQQATLRCSPISGHTSVYWYQQALGLGLQFLLWYDEGEERNRGNFPPRFSGRQFPNYSSELNVNALELEDSALYLCASSPGTSGRQETQYFGPGTRLLVL.